This T cell receptor beta chain was captured in a study of OX40 agonist ivuxolimab in advanced cancers. Study conclusions and caveats: Dose levels from 0.1 to 3.0 mg/kg saw CD4+ and CD8+ blood T cells expand clonally by week 6. Clonal expansion among partial responders at 0.1-3.0 mg/kg ranked near the lowest.

Regarding this clone: Antigen unknown.

Data came from immunoSEQ multiplex PCR; TCRdb stores just in-frame clones and leaves some out. The profile shows more than 45,000 clones, around 75% of them singletons. V shed 2 bases and J shed 9 bases, with 12 bases lying between them. Per germline, CDR1 SGDLS and CDR2 YYNGEE. This CDR3 region has 14 residues. A history of autoimmune disease or systemic immunosuppression excluded patients. The chain joins TRBV9 to TRBJ1-6; weak D call: TRBD1 (5 bases). The sequenced sample was CD4+ or CD8+ T cells sorted from blood, obtained in a trial of the OX40 agonist ivuxolimab. The source of this sequence is an adult with an advanced solid tumor such as melanoma, head and neck, liver or kidney cancer. The CDR3 DNA sequence: TGTGCCAGCAGCGTTGGGACGGAAATTTCACCCCTCCACTTT. Its translation: CASSVGTEISPLHF.